This T cell receptor beta chain came from a study of patients and donors after allogeneic stem cell transplantation. The CDR3 has 18 amino acids. The J segment lost 0 bases and the V segment lost 6 bases, leaving 9 bases of the junction unmatched. TCRdb re-analysed the RT-PCR reads in MiXCR, keeping a single row per CDR3 protein. The sample includes about 210,000 distinct CDR3 sequences, 35% to 45% of them seen just once. The rearrangement links TRBV12-3 or TRBV12-4 to TRBJ2-6; 9 bases are shared with TRBD1. The sequencing sample was made of blood, either unsorted or a sorted T cell fraction (not recorded which). The clonotype comes from a human donor who was either an allogeneic HSCT recipient or a stem cell or donor lymphocyte infusion donor (not recorded which). It is not recorded whose cells these are; they may come from a transplant donor. The CDR3 DNA reads as TGTGCCAGCAGCAGGTCACAGGGGGCTATCTCTGGGGCCAACGTCCTGACTTTC. It codes for CASSRSQGAISGANVLTF.